This TCR beta chain came from a study of PD-1 blockade in classical Hodgkin lymphoma (dated by TCRdb to the early 2020s). Concerning the study at large: Nivolumab dosing was 3 mg/kg intravenously every 2 weeks, continuing until either disease progression or unacceptable toxicity. To define a peripheral blood immune signature of response to PD-1 blockade in classical Hodgkin lymphoma, the study combined TCR beta sequencing with CyTOF.

A remark on this clone: No antigen is known for it. No per-base quality is available; no much larger clone lies one base away.

Genomic DNA was extracted with the Qiagen DNeasy kit from unsorted PBMCs and from negatively selected CD4+ and CD8+ fractions. TCR beta CDR3 regions were subjected to amplification by immunoSEQ multiplex PCR with primers that anneal to V and J segments. A synthetic immune receptor repertoire was used to minimize amplification bias, and any remaining bias was removed computationally after sequencing. The original methods were these. Repertoire diversity was quantified as the Shannon entropy index using custom Python scripts. The unsorted, CD4+ and CD8+ repertoires were each analyzed separately, with the exception of combined analyses, where CD4+ and CD8+ sequences were merged in silico. A clone was considered expanded if an increase in frequency of at least 2-fold after treatment relative to C1D1 was found, and a pseudocount of 0.5 was applied to clones undetected at baseline. Singleton clones were defined as clones with 0 or 1 copy at C1D1, and non-singleton clones were defined as clones with 2 or more copies. By matching protein sequences in sorted samples from the same patient, clones expanded in unsorted samples were annotated as CD4+, CD8+ or unknown. Wilcoxon tests were applied to paired samples to test diversity changes from C1D1 to C4D1. Sourced from immuneACCESS, this table was stored by TCRdb with only in-frame sequences that have V and J called. A share of the clones is absent; for the studies checked, an unresolved V gene accounts for under half, and the remainder has no known explanation. The D gene and trimming were derived from the DNA, and the V and J assignments and clone size from that table. The sample table contains some 11,000 clones; only one count was recorded for about 70% of them. The top ten hold approximately 3.2% of the sample.

Broad study findings and their caveats: Trial patients with a complete response had baseline diversity similar to that of newly diagnosed patients, while partial responders and progressors had significantly lower diversity. Only a single clinical trial cohort was studied, and what caused the repertoire differences, possibly disease activity or prior therapy, remained undefined. A significant rise by C4D1 was seen in CD4+ but not CD8+ TCR diversity (p=0.0027 vs p=0.16), with the rise being most apparent in complete responders (p=0.02). Patients starting nivolumab less than 1 year after ASCT had lower diversity and were excluded from later analyses to avoid confounding by immune reconstitution. Baseline TCR diversity was reported as lower in newly diagnosed patients than in healthy donors, and lower still in relapsed/refractory patients.

The sample's time point label, decoded: cycle 4 day 1 (C4D1), after 5 to 7 weeks of nivolumab. Relapse after autologous stem cell transplantation had occurred in all trial patients, and cohorts A, B and C were distinguished by prior brentuximab vedotin exposure. CD4+ T cells were purified from thawed PBMCs by magnetic negative selection with a Miltenyi CD4+ T cell isolation kit. The trial cohort included some 53 patients with relapsed/refractory classical Hodgkin lymphoma, and each patient had a best overall response of complete response, partial response or progressive disease. Trial patients were treated with single-agent nivolumab in the multi-cohort phase II CheckMate 205 trial. An independent review committee assessed best overall response by applying the 2007 International Working Group response criteria. Trial PBMCs were obtained immediately prior to nivolumab initiation (C1D1) and on therapy at cycle 2 day 1 and cycle 4 day 1. Peripheral blood was collected in 8 mL Vacutainer Cell Preparation Tubes, from which PBMCs were isolated by centrifugation and then cryopreserved. Purified CD4+ and CD8+ fractions were prepared only for cases in which an additional PBMC sample was available. Magnetically labelled cells were removed on LS columns in a quadroMACS separator, and the flow-through was retained as the purified fraction.

Specimen: CD4+ T cells from blood, collected before the fourth cycle of nivolumab. The TCR was taken from a human donor with classical Hodgkin lymphoma.

The CDR3 in this case is CASSRETGTSNQPQHF. DNA sequence: TGTGCCAGCTCACGAGAAACCGGGACCTCAAACCAGCCCCAGCATTTT. Recombination connected TRBV18 to TRBJ1-5; D gene: possibly TRBD1, on 5 matching bases. From a lookup of the germline V gene, CDR1 and CDR2 are KGHSH and LQKENI. V was cut back by 4 bases and J by 7 bases, leaving a gap of 20 bases between them. Measured from the cysteine to the phenylalanine, the CDR3 is 16 residues long. Only the CDR3 DNA is retained, 48 bases long and in frame from the first base. When the CDR3 is completed using the reference TRBV18 and TRBJ1-5 genes on either side, the full variable domain is NAGVMQNPRHLVRRRGQEARLRCSPMKGHSHVYWYRQLPEEGLKFMVYLQKENIIDESGMPKERFSAEFPKEGPSILRIQQVVRGDSAAYFCASSRETGTSNQPQHFGDGTRLSIL.